One and the same sample provided the 21 T cell receptor beta chains below, sequenced in a study of CD8 T cells in ankylosing spondylitis. One entry per CDR3 protein results from TCRdb running MiXCR on the 5' RACE reads. The sample lists about 800,000 distinct CDR3 sequences, about 11% occurring once. Overall study findings and caveats: For ankylosing spondylitis blood, a TCR beta motif of seven to nine highly homologous variants appeared characteristic.

Their target antigens are unknown. Sequencing was done on a sample of blood, either unsorted or a sorted T cell fraction (not recorded which). The origin of the receptors is a male donor with ankylosing spondylitis.

To note about this clonotype: A much larger clone lies one base from this, so it may be a read error. The CDR3 nucleotides read TGCAGTGCCCTCGAGACTAGCATTGGCACAGATACGCAGTATTTT. It is translated as CSALETSIGTDTQYF. The gene calls are TRBV20-1 and TRBJ2-3; 7 nucleotides align to TRBD2. Germline assignment: CDR1 DFQATT and CDR2 SNEGSKA (reference sequence). The CDR3 has 15 residues. V lost 6 bases to trimming and J lost 1 base; unmatched junction nucleotides: 10.

The J gene is TRBJ1-5, the V gene TRBV4-1, with D hard to call. The length of the CDR3 is 16 residues. V gave up 1 base and J gave up 3 bases, with 13 bases separating them. Germline V gives CDR1 MGHRA, CDR2 YSYEKL. CDR3 sequence (DNA): TGCGCCAGCAGCCAAGGTCGGCTGACAACCAATCAGCCCCAGCATTTT. It specifies CASSQGRLTTNQPQHF.

This clonotype was seen a handful of times. This sequence joins TRBV5-5 and TRBJ2-3; unclear D gene. V dropped 4 bases and J dropped 1 base, with 13 bases sitting between them. Germline V gene sequence: CDR1 SGHKS, CDR2 YYEKEE (reference sequence). The CDR3 sequence is 15 residues long. The CDR3 sequence is CASSPGPVRTDTQYF. DNA of the CDR3: TGTGCCAGCAGCCCAGGACCAGTACGCACAGATACGCAGTATTTT.

The chain is built from TRBV20-1 and TRBJ2-7; 7 bases line up with TRBD2. The ends lost 3 bases at V and 4 bases at J; junction bases unmatched: 9. Per germline, CDR1 DFQATT and CDR2 SNEGSKA (reference sequence). The CDR3 consists of 14 residues. The CDR3 region is CSASLACGSYEQYF. The CDR3 bases are TGCAGTGCTAGTTTGGCTTGCGGGAGTTACGAGCAGTACTTC.

This clonotype was seen a few times. The rearrangement uses TRBV6-5 and TRBJ1-2; D remains ambiguous. CDR1 is MNHEY and CDR2 is SVGAGI in the germline V gene. The V end lost 2 bases, the J end lost 6 bases, and 13 bases lay between the germline ends. The CDR3 runs 14 residues. The CDR3 bases are TGTGCCAGCAGTTACAGCCGGTCAGTGAATGGCTACACCTTC. Protein product: CASSYSRSVNGYTF.

This clonotype was recorded a few times. The chain uses TRBV7-9 and TRBJ1-1; TRBD1 aligns across 8 bases. The CDR3 covers 15 residues. V lost 5 bases and J lost 4; bases outside the gene matches: 9. CDR1 is SEHNR, CDR2 FQNEAQ, per germline (reference sequence). The CDR3 region has the DNA TGTGCCAGCAGCGCAAACACAGGGGGGTTCACTGAAGCTTTCTTT. It translates to CASSANTGGFTEAFF. The full variable domain, its missing parts supplied by reference TRBV7-9 and TRBJ1-1, is DTGVSQNPRHKITKRGQNVTFRCDPISEHNRLYWYRQTLGQGPEFLTYFQNEAQLEKSRLLSDRFSAERPKGSFSTLEIQRTEQGDSAMYLCASSANTGGFTEAFFGQGTRLTVV.

The V and J genes are TRBV6-2 or TRBV6-3 and TRBJ1-4; no firm D call. Germline values: CDR1 MNHEY, CDR2 SVGEGT. This CDR3 spans 15 amino acids. Trimming removed 7 bases at V and 4 bases at J, with 16 bases between. The CDR3: CASTQIAGNNEKLFF. The CDR3 DNA reads as TGTGCCAGCACCCAGATCGCTGGCAATAATGAAAAACTGTTTTTT.

This clonotype came up many times. The V and J genes are TRBV11-2 and TRBJ2-3, with a possible D match to TRBD2 (6 bases). V lost 4 bases and J lost 6, with 20 bases in between. CDR1 SGHAT and CDR2 FQNNGV come from the germline V gene. The CDR3 spans 16 residues. CDR3 in amino acids: CASSSNHGSGWDTQYF. The CDR3, as DNA: TGTGCCAGCAGCTCGAACCATGGTAGCGGATGGGATACGCAGTATTTT.

This clonotype has more than one count but fewer than ten. The V call is TRBV19, the J call TRBJ1-5; no clear D. The CDR3 extends over 15 amino acids. Trimming pared 3 bases from V and 9 bases from J, leaving 18 bases between. From germline, CDR1 is LNHDA and CDR2 SQIVND (reference sequence). Here the CDR3 DNA reads TGTGCCAGTAGTATCCTCGGCGGCGGCCCCCGGCCCCAGCATTTT. It yields the protein CASSILGGGPRPQHF.

V is TRBV3-1 and J is TRBJ2-7; a weak D match, TRBD2 (5 bases). The CDR3 length is 12 residues. Trimming took off 4 bases at V and 6 bases at J, with 10 bases between the two ends. Germline-derived CDR1 and CDR2 are LGHDT and YNNKEL (reference sequence). CDR3 in DNA: TGTGCCAGCAGCCGTCTAGCACGCGAGCAGTACTTC. It codes for CASSRLAREQYF.

The CDR3 spells CASSPTRQALGGANVLTF. CDR3 DNA: TGTGCCAGCAGCCCTACTAGACAGGCCTTGGGGGGGGCCAACGTCCTGACTTTC. This chain joins TRBV7-3 and TRBJ2-6; D may be TRBD1 (6 bases). Trimming pared 5 bases from V and 4 bases from J, leaving 21 bases between. Germline V lookup: CDR1 SGHTA, CDR2 FQGTGA. The CDR3 has 18 amino acids. Variable domain in full (rest from reference TRBV7-3 and TRBJ2-6): GAGVSQTPSNKVTEKGKYVELRCDPISGHTALYWYRQSLGQGPEFLIYFQGTGAADDSGLPNDRFFAVRPEGSVSTLKIQRTERGDSAVYLCASSPTRQALGGANVLTFGAGSRLTVL.

This clonotype was recorded many times. The rearrangement joins TRBV5-1 to TRBJ1-2, with D unresolved. The CDR3 is made up of 12 amino acids. V was cut by 2 bases and J by 6 bases, with 8 bases left in between. Per germline, CDR1 SGHRS and CDR2 YFSETQ. The CDR3: CASSFSLDGYTF. The CDR3 nucleotides read TGCGCCAGCAGCTTTTCGCTTGATGGCTACACCTTC.

The chain links TRBV20-1 to TRBJ2-7, with TRBD2 matching 11 bases. Germline values: CDR1 DFQATT, CDR2 SNEGSKA (reference sequence). This CDR3 spans 15 amino acids. J gave up 6 bases and V 0 bases, and 7 bases lay outside the gene matches. The CDR3 bases are TGCAGTGCTAGAGATAGCGGGAGGGCCCGGGGCGAGCAGTACTTC. Its protein product is CSARDSGRARGEQYF.

This clonotype was seen a handful of times. This chain joins TRBV5-5 and TRBJ2-3; tentative D call: TRBD1 (5 bases). The germline V gene encodes CDR1 SGHKS and CDR2 YYEKEE (reference sequence). The CDR3 loop spans 14 amino acids. V gave up 7 bases and J gave up 4 bases, with 16 bases separating them. The CDR3 nucleotides are TGTGCCAGCTCACCAGGGCTTTTATCAGATACGCAGTATTTT. Its protein product is CASSPGLLSDTQYF. Supplemented by reference TRBV5-5 and TRBJ2-3, the full variable domain reads DAGVTQSPTHLIKTRGQQVTLRCSPISGHKSVSWYQQVLGQGPQFIFQYYEKEERGRGNFPDRFSARQFPNYSSELNVNALLLGDSALYLCASSPGLLSDTQYFGPGTRLTVL.

This clonotype appeared many times. The rearrangement uses TRBV29-1 and TRBJ1-2; no reliable D call. CDR3 length: 13 amino acids. The V gene lost 4 bases and the J gene lost 8 bases, with 17 bases spanning the gap. The germline V gene has CDR1 SQVTM and CDR2 ANQGSEA. CDR3 sequence reads: CSVGPVGGMGYTF. CDR3 coding DNA: TGCAGCGTTGGACCTGTCGGAGGGATGGGCTACACCTTC.

In this sample, this clonotype turned up a few times. The chain is built from TRBV6-1 and TRBJ2-1; 9 positions match TRBD2. The J segment lost 3 bases and the V segment lost 2 bases, leaving 5 bases of the junction unmatched. The CDR3 is 16 amino acids. CDR1 is MNHNS, CDR2 SASEGT, per germline. The CDR3 DNA follows: TGTGCCAGCAGTGAACGACTAGCGGCCCTCTACAATGAGCAGTTCTTC. It encodes CASSERLAALYNEQFF.

This clonotype was detected only a few times. CDR3 sequence (DNA): TGTGCAAGTCGCTTAGCTACAGGGAGGCCCACGGAGACCCAGTACTTC. It codes for CASRLATGRPTETQYF. This chain links TRBV12-2 with TRBJ2-5; TRBD1 is taken as the D call from the table, unchecked against the DNA. TRBV12-2 is labeled a pseudogene. This CDR3 is 16 amino acids long.

This clonotype appeared a few times. The V and J genes are TRBV29-1 and TRBJ2-7; 10 bases are shared with TRBD2. CDR3 length: 16 residues. Germline CDR1 reads SQVTM; CDR2 reads ANQGSEA. The J segment lost 3 bases and the V segment lost 7 bases, leaving 15 bases of the junction unmatched. The CDR3 region has the DNA TGCAGCGCCAAAGCGGGGACTAGCGCTTCACACTACGAGCAGTACTTC. Its protein product is CSAKAGTSASHYEQYF.

This chain uses TRBV15 with TRBJ2-7; tentative D call: TRBD2 (5 bases). V was pared by 0 bases and J by 4 bases, with 10 bases between. The CDR3 consists of 14 residues. The germline V gene has CDR1 LNHNV and CDR2 YYDKDF (reference sequence). As DNA, the CDR3 is TGTGCCACCAGCAGAGATACGGGAAAATACGAGCAGTACTTC. Protein: CATSRDTGKYEQYF. Filled out from reference TRBV15 and TRBJ2-7, the complete variable domain reads DAMVIQNPRYQVTQFGKPVTLSCSQTLNHNVMYWYQQKSSQAPKLLFHYYDKDFNNEADTPDNFQSRRPNTSFCFLDIRSPGLGDTAMYLCATSRDTGKYEQYFGPGTRLTVT.

There are many counts of this clonotype. The chain is built from TRBV20-1 and TRBJ2-7; 7 positions agree with TRBD1. The CDR3 extends over 14 amino acids. Trimming cost V 6 bases and J 0 bases; bases outside gene matches: 8. Germline V lookup: CDR1 DFQATT, CDR2 SNEGSKA (reference sequence). The CDR3 region has the DNA TGCAGTGCCACGACAGGGTGGGGCTCCTACGAGCAGTACTTC. It codes for CSATTGWGSYEQYF.

CDR3 sequence (DNA): TGTGCCAGCAGCACCTCCTGGACCGGGCTCCGGGAGACCCAGTACTTC. This codes for CASSTSWTGLRETQYF. The chain links TRBV28 to TRBJ2-5; D not resolved. Per germline, CDR1 MDHEN and CDR2 SYDVKM. The length of the CDR3 is 16 residues. Trimming left V 6 bases short and J 5 bases short, with 22 bases between.